This section outlines one TCR beta chain sequence together with its context. The antigen is not known. This record comes from a study of shared clonotypes between healthy human individuals. At the level of the study: The donor group consisted of a couple of women and a few men, aged 18 to 49.

Whole-study findings and limits: As a rule, naive subsets had a larger estimated richness than memory subsets. Clonotype sharing among donors likely depends on sequencing depth. Owing to a small donor count, the genetic and exposure-history diversity represented was limited.

Measured with immunoSEQ multiplex PCR; TCRdb has only the in-frame clones, and not every one. The repertoire includes 150,000 to 200,000 clones, approximately 60% of them detected once, and about 9.4% sits in the top ten. The TCR sequence derives from a man aged 30-40 years in good health. Specimen: memory CD4+ T cells sorted from blood. Subset described: CD45RA-negative fraction.

Here the CDR3 DNA reads TGTGCCAGCAGCTCGAGGCCCGGACAGGCCTACGAGCAGTACTTC. Its protein product is CASSSRPGQAYEQYF. The J gene is TRBJ2-7, the V gene TRBV7-4; TRBD1 matches at 7 bases. The CDR3 covers 15 residues. Germline lookup yields CDR1 SGHVT and CDR2 SQSDAQ. The junction had 8 bases not matched to a gene; V was cut back by 4 bases and J by 2 bases.